This TCR beta chain emerged from a study of siplizumab effects on memory and regulatory T cells. The table lists this clone with a count of one. Its antigen remains unidentified. Relative to the germline gene, one junction end is altered; a read error may explain this. Study-wide results and limits: On average, about 69% of mappable alloreactive CD4+ clones were Treg-derived under siplizumab, against about 25% in controls. Left unconfirmed was the suppressive function of proliferating Tregs from siplizumab cultures. Naive T cells apparently outstripped memory cells in diversity and seemed major alloresponse contributors.

TCR templates numbering some 10^5 were assayed per sample. Data came from immunoSEQ multiplex PCR; TCRdb stores just in-frame clones and leaves some out. The data show around 100,000 clones, about 94% seen once. This sequence originates from a human donor in good health. Sequencing was done on a sample of non-Treg CD4+ T cells sorted from blood.

In DNA form, the CDR3 reads TGTGCAAGCAGCCTCTTGACAGGGCGGGCCGAGCAGTACTTC. This sequence encodes CASSLLTGRAEQYF. The chain links TRBV13 to TRBJ2-7, with 7 bases aligning to TRBD1. This CDR3 has 14 amino acids. CDR1 and CDR2 (germline): PRHDT, FYEKMQ (reference sequence).